The source of this T cell receptor beta chain is a study of CD8+ T cells in alopecia areata. Study observations and caveats: Tofacitinib significantly reduced both scalp clonality and expanded CD8+ clones among the top 100. For baseline CD8+ expansion, any link to response stays uncertain with one nonresponder.

A word on this clone: Its antigen is as yet unknown.

V was cut by 5 bases and J by 2 bases, with 6 bases left in between. CDR3 length: 12 amino acids. The germline V gene has CDR1 MNHEY and CDR2 SVGAGI. In each case, RNA was isolated and then reverse transcribed into cDNA as the sequencing template. Profiled with immunoSEQ multiplex PCR; TCRdb holds only in-frame clones, not every one. This table has approximately 200,000 clones, 40% to 55% appearing once. Treatment indicated: oral pan-JAK inhibitor, 5-10 mg twice daily. This sequence originates from a human donor with alopecia areata. V is TRBV6-5 and J is TRBJ1-2; maybe TRBD1 (5 bases). The specimen was CD4+ T cells sorted from blood, collected at roughly week 38, from a patient treated with tofacitinib. The CDR3, as DNA: TGTGCCAGCAGTAGACAGAACTATGGCTACACCTTC. This sequence encodes CASSRQNYGYTF.